These T cell receptor beta chains were read from a single sample in a study of blood T cells in healthy people across ages. TCRdb called the 5' RACE reads again in MiXCR, with one record for every CDR3 protein. The table includes over 600,000 distinct CDR3 sequences, roughly three fifths detected once. The sequenced material came from blood. These receptors all stem from a man aged 35 to 55 in good health. CDR3s include the opening cysteine and the closing phenylalanine or tryptophan. The D gene is left open where the match is weak. Clone size, where shown, is once, few, many, or a class for clones that have expanded.

v_gene	abundance	d_gene	j_gene	CDR3nt	CDR3aa
TRBV7-9	many	.	TRBJ2-4	TGTGCCAGCAGCTTAGTTATTGGATCGAGAAACATTCAGTACTTC	CASSLVIGSRNIQYF
TRBV15	.	.	TRBJ2-1	TGTGCCACCAGCAGGCGAGGAGAGCAGTTCTTC	CATSRRGEQFF
TRBV28	many	TRBD1	TRBJ2-5	TGTGCCAGCAGTTCTGGGACAGGGGAGTGGAAGACCCAGTACTTC	CASSSGTGEWKTQYF
TRBV29-1	few	TRBD2	TRBJ2-3	TGCAGCGTCGCTCAACTAGCGGGAAGCACAGATACGCAGTATTTT	CSVAQLAGSTDTQYF
TRBV5-1	few	.	TRBJ2-7	TGCGCCAGCAGCTTTTCCGGGTTTACCTACGAGCAGTACTTC	CASSFSGFTYEQYF
TRBV12-3/TRBV12-4	.	.	TRBJ1-2	TGTGCCAGCGGCGTTGGAGGCTATGGCTACACCTTC	CASGVGGYGYTF
TRBV18	.	TRBD1	TRBJ2-1	TGTGCCAGCTCCCTCGGGACAGTTCAAAGGGATGAGCAGTTCTTC	CASSLGTVQRDEQFF
TRBV6-6	.	TRBD2	TRBJ2-1	TGTGCCAGCAGTTACCCCCATAGCGGGGGGGCGCCCAATGAGCAGTTCTTC	CASSYPHSGGAPNEQFF
TRBV24-1	once	.	TRBJ2-3	TGTGCCACCAGTATGGACAGGGAGGGAGCTACGCAGTATTTT	CATSMDREGATQYF
TRBV2	.	.	TRBJ1-2	TGTGCCAGCAGTGAAAACCACGGCCTTGGCTACACCTTC	CASSENHGLGYTF
TRBV21-1	.	.	TRBJ1-6	TGTGCCAGCCCTTTCGGGGATAATTCACCCCTCCACTTT	CASPFGDNSPLHF
TRBV18	.	TRBD1	TRBJ2-3	TGTGCCAGCTCAGCCCGTCCGGACAGGGTGAGAGAGGATACGCAGTATTTT	CASSARPDRVREDTQYF
TRBV11-2	few	TRBD2	TRBJ2-4	TGTGCCAGCAGCTTGGAAGTACTAGCGGGGGTAGCCAAAAACATTCAGTACTTC	CASSLEVLAGVAKNIQYF
TRBV6-2/TRBV6-3	.	TRBD2	TRBJ2-1	TGTGCCAGCAGGACTAGCGGGACCGATGAGCAGTTCTTC	CASRTSGTDEQFF
TRBV6-5	.	.	TRBJ2-1	TGTGCCAGCGCCGGGGGTTTTTCTTCTCATGAGCAGTTCTTC	CASAGGFSSHEQFF
TRBV4-2	few	.	TRBJ2-7	TGTGCCAGCAGCCAAGATCTGGGGTCCCACGAGCAGTACTTC	CASSQDLGSHEQYF
TRBV9	many	.	TRBJ2-7	TGTGCCAGCAGCTACTCCGGAGTAGCATCCTACGAGCAGTACTTC	CASSYSGVASYEQYF
TRBV20-1	.	.	TRBJ2-1	TGCAGTGCCGTCTTATGGAGCAGCAACTCCTACAATGAGCAGTTCTTC	CSAVLWSSNSYNEQFF
TRBV5-1	many	.	TRBJ2-5	TGCGCCAGCAGCTTGGCCAGGGACGAGACCCAGTACTTC	CASSLARDETQYF
TRBV7-2	.	.	TRBJ2-7	TGTGCCAGCATGGCTAGCCCCTACGAGCAGTACTTC	CASMASPYEQYF
TRBV6-5	.	TRBD2	TRBJ2-7	TGTGCCAGCAGTTACGCCCAGGGGGTAGCGGGGGCGTCCTACGAGCAGTACTTC	CASSYAQGVAGASYEQYF
TRBV20-1	.	TRBD1	TRBJ1-5	TGCAGTGCTCTAAGCGGACAGGGTTTAAGCAATCAGCCCCAGCATTTT	CSALSGQGLSNQPQHF
TRBV3-1	.	.	TRBJ1-1	TGTGCCAGCGGGAGGGACACTGAAGCTTTCTTT	CASGRDTEAFF
TRBV6-2/TRBV6-3	few	.	TRBJ2-5	TGTGCCAGCTCTAGGGGGAAGACCCAGTACTTC	CASSRGKTQYF
TRBV7-9	few	TRBD2	TRBJ2-6	TGTGCCAGCAGGACCCGGGAGGGGACGGGAACCTCTGGGGCCAACGTCCTGACTTTC	CASRTREGTGTSGANVLTF
TRBV7-6	.	TRBD2	TRBJ2-3	TGTGCCAGCAGCTCCAGAAGCGGGGGGGTCGGCACAGATACGCAGTATTTT	CASSSRSGGVGTDTQYF
TRBV5-1	.	.	TRBJ1-1	TGCGCCAGCAGCTTTGGCGATTATGGGAAGGAAGCTTTCTTT	CASSFGDYGKEAFF
TRBV7-8	.	TRBD1	TRBJ1-5	TGTGCCAGCAGCTTAGTAGGTGACAGGGGTCAGCCCCAGCATTTT	CASSLVGDRGQPQHF
TRBV27	.	TRBD2	TRBJ2-1	TGTGCCAGCAGTGGGGGAGCGGGGAGGTACAATGAGCAGTTCTTC	CASSGGAGRYNEQFF
TRBV20-1	.	.	TRBJ2-3	TGCAGTGCTAGGTCTTTTGGGGTCCGCACAGATACGCAGTATTTT	CSARSFGVRTDTQYF
TRBV28	.	TRBD2	TRBJ2-1	TGTGCCAGCAGTTCACTCAGCGGGGTCTACAATGAGCAGTTCTTC	CASSSLSGVYNEQFF
TRBV11-3	few	TRBD2	TRBJ2-3	TGTGCCAGCAGCTCAGCGGGCCTAGCGGGAGTAAGGGCAGATACGCAGTATTTT	CASSSAGLAGVRADTQYF
TRBV9	few	.	TRBJ2-1	TGTGCCAGCAGCGGCAGACAGGTCTCCTACAATGAGCAGTTCTTC	CASSGRQVSYNEQFF
TRBV29-1	.	.	TRBJ2-4	TGCAGCGTTGAGAGAAAATTGAGGGGGGGCATCGACAAAAACATTCAGTACTTC	CSVERKLRGGIDKNIQYF
TRBV3-1	few	TRBD2	TRBJ2-5	TGTGCCAGCAGCAAACCCGGGACTAGCGACCTAGAGACCCAGTACTTC	CASSKPGTSDLETQYF
TRBV24-1	once	.	TRBJ2-3	TGTGCCACCAGTGATACCAGGGTAACAGATACGCAGTATTTT	CATSDTRVTDTQYF
TRBV11-2	.	.	TRBJ1-1	TGTGCCAGCAGCTTGTTTCAGGGGAACACTGAAGCTTTCTTT	CASSLFQGNTEAFF
TRBV7-9	.	TRBD1	TRBJ2-7	TGTGCCAGCAGCCCGAAGGTTCCTGGACAGGGATACGAGCAGTACTTC	CASSPKVPGQGYEQYF
TRBV7-9	.	TRBD1	TRBJ1-1	TGTGCCAGCGAAGGACAGGGGGCATCTGAAGCTTTCTTT	CASEGQGASEAFF